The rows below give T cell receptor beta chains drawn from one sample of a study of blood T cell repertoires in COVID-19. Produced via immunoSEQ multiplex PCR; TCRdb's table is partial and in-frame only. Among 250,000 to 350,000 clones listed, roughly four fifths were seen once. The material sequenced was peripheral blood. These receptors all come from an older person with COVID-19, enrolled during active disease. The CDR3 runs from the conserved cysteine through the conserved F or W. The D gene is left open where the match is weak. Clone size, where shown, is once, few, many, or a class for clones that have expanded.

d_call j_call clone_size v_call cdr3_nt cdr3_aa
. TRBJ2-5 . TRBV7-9 TGTGCCAGCAGCTTAGCGCTCCGAACCTCGGGAGAGACCCAGTACTTC CASSLALRTSGETQYF
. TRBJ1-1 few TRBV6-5 TGTGCCAGCACCAGGACAGTGAACACTGAAGCTTTCTTT CASTRTVNTEAFF
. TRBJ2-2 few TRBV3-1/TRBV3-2 TGTGCCAGCAGCCAAGGCGGAATTGCGAACACCGGGGAGCTGTTTTTT CASSQGGIANTGELFF
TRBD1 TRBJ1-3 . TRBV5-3 TGTGCCAGAAGCTGGGGGACAGCCGAACTCTCTGGAAACACCATATATTTT CARSWGTAELSGNTIYF
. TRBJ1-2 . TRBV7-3 TGTGCCAGCAGCCCCGGCGCTGGGCATCCTGGCTACACCTTC CASSPGAGHPGYTF
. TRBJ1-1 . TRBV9 TGTGCCAGCAGCGTGGGAGGGACGGTGAACACTGAAGCTTTCTTT CASSVGGTVNTEAFF
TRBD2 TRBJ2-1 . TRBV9 TGTGCCAGCAGCGAGCGGGGGGGCACCTACAATGAGCAGTTCTTC CASSERGGTYNEQFF
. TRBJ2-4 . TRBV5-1 TGCGCCAGCAGCTTGGAAGGTCGGGGTGCGGCCAAAAACATTCAGTACTTC CASSLEGRGAAKNIQYF
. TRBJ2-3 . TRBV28 TGTGCCAGCAGTCCGCCAGGGCCCACAGATACGCAGTATTTT CASSPPGPTDTQYF
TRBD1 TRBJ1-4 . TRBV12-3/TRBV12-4 TGTGCCAGCAGAGGGACAGGGAGCGAAAAACTGTTTTTT CASRGTGSEKLFF
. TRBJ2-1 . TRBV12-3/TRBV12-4 TGTGCCAGCAGTCCCACTAGATTGGAGCAGTTCTTC CASSPTRLEQFF
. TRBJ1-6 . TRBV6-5 TGTGCCAGCAGTCAGGGGCCTAATTCACCCCTCCACTTT CASSQGPNSPLHF
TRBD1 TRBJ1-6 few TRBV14 TGTGCCAGCAGCCAAGTTGGAGCCGGGACAGGGACTTCACCCCTCCACTTT CASSQVGAGTGTSPLHF
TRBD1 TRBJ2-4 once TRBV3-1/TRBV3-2 TGTGCCAGCAGCCTGGGACAGGGGGCCGTAAACATTCAGTACTTC CASSLGQGAVNIQYF
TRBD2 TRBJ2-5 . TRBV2 TGTGCCAGCATTGGGGGGGTAACCCAAGAGACCCAGTACTTC CASIGGVTQETQYF
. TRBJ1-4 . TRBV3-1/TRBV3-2 TGTGCCAGCAGTGACTACAATGAAAAACTGTTTTTT CASSDYNEKLFF
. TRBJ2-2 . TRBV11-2 TGTGCCAGCGCGGCGGGTTTCACCGGGGAGCTGTTTTTT CASAAGFTGELFF
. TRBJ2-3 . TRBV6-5 TGTGCCAGCAGTTACGAGGGTTGGGCAGATACGCAGTATTTT CASSYEGWADTQYF
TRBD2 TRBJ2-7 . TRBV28 TGTGCCAGCAATGTAGCGGGAGGGCCTTACGAGCAGTACTTC CASNVAGGPYEQYF
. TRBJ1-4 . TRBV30 TGTGCCGGTTCCCCCAGGGCGACTAATGAAAAACTGTTTTTT CAGSPRATNEKLFF
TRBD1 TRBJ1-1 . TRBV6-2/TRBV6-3 TGTGCCAGCAGTTACTCAAGGGGGCGGGTAGACACTGAAGCTTTCTTT CASSYSRGRVDTEAFF
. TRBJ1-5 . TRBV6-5 TGTGCCAGCAGTTACGGAGGGAATAGCAATCAGCCCCAGCATTTT CASSYGGNSNQPQHF
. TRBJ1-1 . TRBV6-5 TGTGCCAGCAGAAAACAGGGTGTTGTGAACACTGAAGCTTTCTTT CASRKQGVVNTEAFF
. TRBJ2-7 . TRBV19 TGTGCCAGTAGCGCTGGGTGGGGGCTTGGCGAGCAGTACTTC CASSAGWGLGEQYF
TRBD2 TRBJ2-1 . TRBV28 TGTGCCAGCAGTCCTACTAGCGGGAGACGGGGGAATGAGCAGTTCTTC CASSPTSGRRGNEQFF
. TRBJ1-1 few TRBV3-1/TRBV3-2 TGTGCCAGCAGCCCGAGACAGGTTCAGGGGGCTTTCTTT CASSPRQVQGAFF
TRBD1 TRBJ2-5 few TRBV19 TGTGCCAGTAGCACAGGGACAGGGAGGAAACGGGAAGAGACCCAGTACTTC CASSTGTGRKREETQYF
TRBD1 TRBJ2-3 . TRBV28 TGTGCCAGCAGTAAACAGGGGGCTGGTACGCAGTATTTT CASSKQGAGTQYF
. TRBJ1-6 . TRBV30 TGTGCCTGGACAACCAGGGATTCACCCCTCCACTTT CAWTTRDSPLHF
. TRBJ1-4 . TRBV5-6 TGTGCCAGCAGCTTGGGAGGTGAAAAACTGTTTTTT CASSLGGEKLFF
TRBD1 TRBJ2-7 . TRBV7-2 TGTGCCAGCAGTCAAAGGACAGGGTACTACGAGCAGTACTTC CASSQRTGYYEQYF
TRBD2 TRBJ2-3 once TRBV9 TGTGCCAGCACTGCACTAGCGGGAAGCACAGATACGCAGTATTTT CASTALAGSTDTQYF
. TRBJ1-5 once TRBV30 TGTGCCTGGAGCGGAGAGAGGCAGCCCCAGCATTTT CAWSGERQPQHF
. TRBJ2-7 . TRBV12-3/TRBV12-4 TGTGCCAGCAGGAACTACGGCTCCTACGAGCAGTACTTC CASRNYGSYEQYF
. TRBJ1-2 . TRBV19 TGTGCCAGTAGTAAACAGGAGCCTAACTATGGCTACACCTTC CASSKQEPNYGYTF
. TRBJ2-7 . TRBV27 TGTGCCAGCAGGGGGAGCTCCTACGAGCAGTACTTC CASRGSSYEQYF
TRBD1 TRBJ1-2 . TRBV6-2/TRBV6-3 TGTGCCAGCAGTTACTGGGACAGGGAAGTCGGAGGCTACACCTTC CASSYWDREVGGYTF
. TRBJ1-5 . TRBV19 TGTGCCAGCGACCAATCGAGGGATCAGCCCCAGCATTTT CASDQSRDQPQHF
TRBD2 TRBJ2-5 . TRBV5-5 TGTGCCAGCAGCTTGGGACTAGCGGGGGTCTTGGAGACCCAGTACTTC CASSLGLAGVLETQYF
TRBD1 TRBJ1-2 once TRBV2 TGTGCCAGCAAATTGGACAGGGGGCCCTATGGCTACACCTTC CASKLDRGPYGYTF
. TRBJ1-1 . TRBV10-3 TGTGCCACCTCCCTGAACACTGAAGCTTTCTTT CATSLNTEAFF
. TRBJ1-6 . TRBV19 TGTGCCAGTCGAGCAAATAATTCACCCCTCCACTTT CASRANNSPLHF
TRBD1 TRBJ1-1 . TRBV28 TGTGCCAGCAAGGACAGGGTCACTGAAGCTTTCTTT CASKDRVTEAFF
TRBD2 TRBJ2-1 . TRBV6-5 TGTGCCAGCAGGGCGGGACTAGCGGGCAATGAGCAGTTCTTC CASRAGLAGNEQFF
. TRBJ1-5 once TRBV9 TGTGCCAGCAGCCTTACAGGAGATAGCAATCAGCCCCAGCATTTT CASSLTGDSNQPQHF
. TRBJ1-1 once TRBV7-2 TGTGCCAGCAGCTACATCAGGGGGAACACTGAAGCTTTCTTT CASSYIRGNTEAFF
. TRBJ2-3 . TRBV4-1 TGCGCCAGCAGCCAAGAATCGGACTGGGAGCTCTCTAGCACAGATACGCAGTATTTT CASSQESDWELSSTDTQYF
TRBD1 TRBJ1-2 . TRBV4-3 TGCGCCAGCAGCCAAGATCTTGGGGCAGGGGGCGGTGGCTACACCTTC CASSQDLGAGGGGYTF
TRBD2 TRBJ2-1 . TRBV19 TGTGCCAGTAAAAGGCTGGGGACTAGCGGGAGCTATGAGCAGTTCTTC CASKRLGTSGSYEQFF
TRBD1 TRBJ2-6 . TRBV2 TGTGCCAGCAGCCGGGACAGGGGGAACTATGGGGCCAACGTCCTGACTTTC CASSRDRGNYGANVLTF
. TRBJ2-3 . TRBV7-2 TGTGCCAGCAGCTTACCGGGAGCGGTGCAGTATTTT CASSLPGAVQYF
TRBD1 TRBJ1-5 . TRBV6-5 TGTGCCAGCATGGACAGGGTGGATCAGCCCCAGCATTTT CASMDRVDQPQHF